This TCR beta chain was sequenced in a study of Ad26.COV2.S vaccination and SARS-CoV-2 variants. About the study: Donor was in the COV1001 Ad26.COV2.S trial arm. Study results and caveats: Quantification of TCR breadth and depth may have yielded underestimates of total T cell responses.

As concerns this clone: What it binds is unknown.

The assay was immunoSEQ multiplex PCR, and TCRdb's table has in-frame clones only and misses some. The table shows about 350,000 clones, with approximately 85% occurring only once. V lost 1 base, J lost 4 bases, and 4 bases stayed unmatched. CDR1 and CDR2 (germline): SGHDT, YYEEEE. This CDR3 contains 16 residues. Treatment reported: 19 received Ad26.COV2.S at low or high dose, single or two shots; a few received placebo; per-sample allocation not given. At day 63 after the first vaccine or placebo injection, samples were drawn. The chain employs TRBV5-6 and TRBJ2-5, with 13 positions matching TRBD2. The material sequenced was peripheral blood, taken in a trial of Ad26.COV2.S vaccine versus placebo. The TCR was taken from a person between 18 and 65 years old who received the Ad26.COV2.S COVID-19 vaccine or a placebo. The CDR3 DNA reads TGTGCCAGCAGCTTGCGACTAGCGGGAGGTACAGAGACCCAGTACTTC. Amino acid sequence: CASSLRLAGGTETQYF.